The 7 T cell receptor beta chains presented below share a single source sample, sequenced in a study of blood T cells in healthy people across ages. It was with a sample-barcoded 5' primer and a J-beta primer mix that a second PCR of roughly 7 to 12 cycles was run. TCRdb fed the 5' RACE reads into MiXCR, producing one record per CDR3 protein. This sample carries some 890,000 distinct CDR3 sequences, roughly 29% of them seen once, and the ten largest clones take 9.5% to 13%. These data also formed part of another study, on T cells of mothers and their children.

Sequencing was carried out using blood. These receptors were collected from a woman between 35 and 50 years old in good health.

This clonotype was counted ten times or more. The chain employs TRBV4-1 and TRBJ1-1, with unresolved D. V was cut by 7 bases and J by 5 bases, with 14 bases left in between. The CDR3 has 13 residues. The V gene's germline CDR1 is MGHRA and CDR2 YSYEKL. DNA for the CDR3: TGCGCCAGCACCCCCCAGGCGGCGACTGAAGCTTTCTTT. It is translated as CASTPQAATEAFF.

This clonotype was seen a handful of times. The rearrangement joins TRBV15 to TRBJ2-7; D not resolved. Germline V gene data show CDR1 as LNHNV and CDR2 as YYDKDF (reference sequence). Deletions cut 2 bases from V and 3 bases from J, with 11 bases between. CDR3 length equals 14 residues. CDR3 residues: CATSRQRNSYEQYF. The CDR3 DNA sequence: TGTGCCACCAGCAGACAACGCAACAGCTACGAGCAGTACTTC.

This clonotype was picked up a small number of times. The rearrangement joins TRBV6-2 or TRBV6-3 to TRBJ2-3; a weak D match, TRBD2 (5 bases). This CDR3 region has 13 residues. The V gene's germline CDR1 is MNHEY and CDR2 SVGEGT. V dropped 7 bases and J dropped 6 bases, with 14 bases sitting between them. CDR3 nucleotides: TGTGCCAGCAATGACCAGCGGCTGGATACGCAGTATTTT. It is translated as CASNDQRLDTQYF.

This sequence joins TRBV28 and TRBJ2-7; D possibly corresponds to TRBD2 (6 bases). CDR3 length: 15 amino acids. Germline-derived CDR1 and CDR2 are MDHEN and SYDVKM. Trimming took 1 base from V and 0 from J, leaving 10 bases between them. The CDR3 protein is CASSLYGGVSYEQYF. CDR3 coding DNA: TGTGCCAGCAGTTTATACGGAGGGGTCTCCTACGAGCAGTACTTC. The whole variable domain, filled in from reference TRBV28 and TRBJ2-7, reads DVKVTQSSRYLVKRTGEKVFLECVQDMDHENMFWYRQDPGLGLRLIYFSYDVKMKEKGDIPEGYSVSREKKERFSLILESASTNQTSMYLCASSLYGGVSYEQYFGPGTRLTVT.

As to this clonotype: A much larger clone sits a single nucleotide away, making a read error possible. The chain links TRBV5-1 to TRBJ2-1, with D unresolved. CDR1 is SGHRS and CDR2 is YFSETQ in the germline V gene. V was cut by 0 bases and J by 10 bases, with 14 bases left in between. CDR3 size: 14 residues. CDR3 in amino acids: CASSLAPPSYEQFF. CDR3 nucleotide sequence: TGCGCCAGCAGCTTGGCCCCTCCCTCCTACGAGCAGTTCTTC. Together with reference TRBV5-1 and TRBJ2-1, the CDR3 gives the full variable domain: KAGVTQTPRYLIKTRGQQVTLSCSPISGHRSVSWYQQTPGQGLQFLFEYFSETQRNKGNFPGRFSGRQFSNSRSEMNVSTLELGDSALYLCASSLAPPSYEQFFGPGTRLTVL.

CDR3 amino acids: CSARAIAGGIYNEQFF. The DNA for the CDR3 is TGCAGTGCTAGAGCTATAGCGGGGGGAATATACAATGAGCAGTTCTTC. The rearrangement joins TRBV20-1 to TRBJ2-1; 10 nucleotides match TRBD2. J gave up 4 bases and V 1 base, and 7 bases lay outside the gene matches. Per germline, CDR1 DFQATT and CDR2 SNEGSKA (reference sequence). The CDR3 is 16 residues long.

In the case of this clonotype: Being one base from a much bigger clone, this may be a read error. This rearrangement joins TRBV5-5 to TRBJ2-5; 12 bases are a match to TRBD1. Germline trimming cut 3 bases from V and 0 bases from J; bases unmatched to any gene: 6. There are 17 residues in the CDR3. CDR1 SGHKS and CDR2 YYEKEE come from the germline V gene (reference sequence). The CDR3 coding sequence is TGTGCCAGCAGCTCCTACGGGACAGGGGGCCACCAAGAGACCCAGTACTTC. Protein: CASSSYGTGGHQETQYF. The complete variable domain, with remaining parts taken from reference TRBV5-5 and TRBJ2-5, reads DAGVTQSPTHLIKTRGQQVTLRCSPISGHKSVSWYQQVLGQGPQFIFQYYEKEERGRGNFPDRFSARQFPNYSSELNVNALLLGDSALYLCASSSYGTGGHQETQYFGPGTRLLVL.